Below are 8 T cell receptor beta chains sequenced from a single sample in a study of blood T cell repertoires in COVID-19. Clones were read by immunoSEQ multiplex PCR, and TCRdb kept only the in-frame ones, dropping some. Of about 250,000 clones in the sample, more than 70% were seen once. Sequencing used peripheral blood. Every receptor here comes from a woman aged 30 to 39 with COVID-19, enrolled during active disease.

The V call is TRBV2, the J call TRBJ2-7; TRBD2 matches 7 bases. The CDR3 length is 15 residues. Germline-derived CDR1 and CDR2 are SNHLY and FYNNEI. With 1 base clipped from V and 3 bases from J, the junction kept 6 bases outside the gene matches. CDR3: CASSEGPRGVYEQYV. The CDR3 nucleotides are TGTGCCAGCAGTGAAGGGCCCCGGGGGGTCTACGAGCAGTACGTC.

The chain carries TRBV5-1 and TRBJ2-3, with 8 bases matching TRBD1. V dropped 4 bases and J dropped 2; count of bases not matched to a gene: 6. Germline V gives CDR1 SGHRS, CDR2 YFSETQ. This CDR3 spans 15 amino acids. The CDR3 here is CASSQGQELTDTQYF. DNA of the CDR3: TGCGCCAGCAGCCAGGGACAGGAACTCACAGATACGCAGTATTTT.

The chain is built from TRBV11-2 and TRBJ2-3; perhaps TRBD2 as D (5 bases). This CDR3 is 16 amino acids long. V lost 1 base and J lost 1, with 12 bases in between. Germline V gene lookup returns CDR1 SGHAT and CDR2 FQNNGV. The CDR3 spells CASSLAPSRGTDTQYF. DNA of the CDR3: TGTGCCAGCAGCTTAGCCCCTAGCCGTGGCACAGATACGCAGTATTTT.

V gene TRBV10-3 combines with J gene TRBJ2-7; D remains unclear. The germline V gene encodes CDR1 ENHRY and CDR2 SYGVKD. CDR3 length: 13 residues. V was trimmed by 2 bases and J by 3 bases, leaving 8 bases between them. The DNA for the CDR3 is TGTGCCATCAGTGAGACAGTGAACTACGAGCAGTACTTC. Its protein product is CAISETVNYEQYF.

The gene calls are TRBV28 and TRBJ2-6; D gene unclear. Germline CDR1 is MDHEN and CDR2 is SYDVKM. Trimming removed 3 bases at V and 1 base at J, with 4 bases between. The CDR3 contains 14 residues. This CDR3 reads CASSLRSGANVLTF. The CDR3 DNA reads as TGTGCCAGCAGTTTGCGGTCTGGGGCCAACGTCCTGACTTTC.

This clone was seen just once. The chain is built from TRBV7-9 and TRBJ2-2, with D uncertain. This CDR3 spans 14 amino acids. With 1 base removed from V and 8 bases from J, the gap between germline ends came to 11 bases. Germline values: CDR1 SEHNR, CDR2 FQNEAQ (reference sequence). The CDR3 loop reads CASSLDLVLGELFF. For the CDR3, the DNA is TGTGCCAGCAGCTTAGATCTTGTCCTTGGGGAGCTGTTTTTT.

This chain uses TRBV10-1 with TRBJ1-2; D is perhaps TRBD1 (5 bases). The CDR3 spans 13 residues. Trimming cost V 4 bases and J 4 bases, with 10 bases left between them. Germline V CDR1 and CDR2: WNHNN, SYGVQD (reference sequence). CDR3 protein: CASSGSGGYGYTF. DNA for the CDR3: TGCGCCAGCAGTGGCTCGGGGGGCTATGGCTACACCTTC.

The rearrangement joins TRBV7-9 to TRBJ1-4; possibly TRBD1 for D (5 bases). The CDR3 length is 16 residues. Germline assignment: CDR1 SEHNR and CDR2 FQNEAQ (reference sequence). V lost 3 bases to trimming and J lost 5 bases, with 16 bases between them. CDR3 in amino acids: CASSFGRGAENEKLFF. CDR3 in DNA: TGTGCCAGCAGCTTCGGGAGGGGTGCGGAGAATGAAAAACTGTTTTTT. Variable domain in full (rest from reference TRBV7-9 and TRBJ1-4): DTGVSQNPRHKITKRGQNVTFRCDPISEHNRLYWYRQTLGQGPEFLTYFQNEAQLEKSRLLSDRFSAERPKGSFSTLEIQRTEQGDSAMYLCASSFGRGAENEKLFFGSGTQLSVL.